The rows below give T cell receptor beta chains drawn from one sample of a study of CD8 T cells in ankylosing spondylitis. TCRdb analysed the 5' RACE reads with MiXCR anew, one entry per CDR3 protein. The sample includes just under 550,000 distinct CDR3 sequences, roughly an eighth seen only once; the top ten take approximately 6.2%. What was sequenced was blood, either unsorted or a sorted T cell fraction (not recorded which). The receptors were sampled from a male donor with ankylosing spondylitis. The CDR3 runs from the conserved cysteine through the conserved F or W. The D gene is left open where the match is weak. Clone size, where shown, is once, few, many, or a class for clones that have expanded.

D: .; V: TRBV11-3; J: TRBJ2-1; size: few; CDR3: CASSGAPGSSYNEQFF; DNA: TGTGCCAGCAGCGGAGCCCCAGGGAGCTCCTACAATGAGCAGTTCTTC
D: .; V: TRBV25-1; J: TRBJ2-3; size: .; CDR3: CASSDWLTTLTQYF; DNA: TGTGCCAGCAGTGATTGGTTAACCACCTTAACGCAGTATTTT
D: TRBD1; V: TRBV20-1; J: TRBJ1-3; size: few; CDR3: CSARDRTGAGNTIYF; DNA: TGCAGTGCTAGAGACCGTACAGGGGCTGGAAACACCATATATTTT
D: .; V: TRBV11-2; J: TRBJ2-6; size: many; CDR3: CASSPQWDSGANVLTF; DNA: TGTGCCAGCAGCCCGCAATGGGACTCTGGGGCCAACGTCCTGACTTTC
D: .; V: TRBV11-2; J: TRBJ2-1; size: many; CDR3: CASSSTGGILYNEQFF; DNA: TGTGCCAGCAGCTCGACAGGAGGGATCCTCTACAATGAGCAGTTCTTC
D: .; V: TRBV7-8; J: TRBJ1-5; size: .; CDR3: CASSPARKGQPQHF; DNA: TGTGCCAGCAGCCCCGCCAGAAAGGGTCAGCCCCAGCATTTT
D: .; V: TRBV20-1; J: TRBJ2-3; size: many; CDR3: CSAGSGGGTSTDTQYF; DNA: TGCAGTGCTGGGAGTGGAGGGGGAACCTCCACAGATACGCAGTATTTT
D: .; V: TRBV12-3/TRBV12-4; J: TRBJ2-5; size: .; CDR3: CASRIQETQYF; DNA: TGTGCCAGCAGAATCCAAGAGACCCAGTACTTC
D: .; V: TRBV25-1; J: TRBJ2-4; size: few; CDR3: CATSPIGENIQYF; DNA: TGTGCCACCTCACCAATCGGGGAAAACATTCAGTACTTC
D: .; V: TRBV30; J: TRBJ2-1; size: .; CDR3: CAWSPGGGEQFF; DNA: TGTGCCTGGAGCCCTGGGGGAGGTGAGCAGTTCTTC
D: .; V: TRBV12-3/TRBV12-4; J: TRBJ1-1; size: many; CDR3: CASSLFGVGAFF; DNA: TGTGCCAGCAGTTTATTTGGGGTTGGTGCTTTCTTT
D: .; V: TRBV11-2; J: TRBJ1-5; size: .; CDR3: CASSSSGWPQHF; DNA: TGTGCCAGCAGCTCTTCTGGCTGGCCCCAGCATTTT
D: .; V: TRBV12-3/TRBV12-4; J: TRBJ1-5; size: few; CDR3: CASSLSWGIDSNQPQHF; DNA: TGTGCCAGCAGTTTATCCTGGGGTATCGATAGCAATCAGCCCCAGCATTTT
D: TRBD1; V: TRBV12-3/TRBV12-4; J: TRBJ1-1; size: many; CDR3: CASSLTGMAFF; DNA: TGTGCCAGCAGTTTGACAGGGATGGCTTTCTTT
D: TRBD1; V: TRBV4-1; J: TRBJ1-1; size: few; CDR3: CASSQGPGQGVNTEAFF; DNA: TGCGCCAGCAGCCAAGGACCGGGACAGGGGGTAAACACTGAAGCTTTCTTT
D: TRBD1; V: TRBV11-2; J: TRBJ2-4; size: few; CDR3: CASSSRTGGSKNIQYF; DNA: TGTGCCAGCAGCTCCAGGACAGGGGGTTCCAAAAACATTCAGTACTTC
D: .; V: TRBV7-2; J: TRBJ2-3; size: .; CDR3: CASSLGSASAYTDTQYF; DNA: TGTGCCAGCAGCTTAGGGTCGGCTAGCGCGTATACAGATACGCAGTATTTT
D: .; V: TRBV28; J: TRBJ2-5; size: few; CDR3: CASSLMSARGETQYF; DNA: TGTGCCAGCAGTTTAATGTCGGCCAGGGGAGAGACCCAGTACTTC
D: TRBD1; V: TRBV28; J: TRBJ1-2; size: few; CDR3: CASSLTRQGSYGYTF; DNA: TGTGCCAGCAGTTTGACCCGACAGGGGAGCTATGGCTACACCTTC
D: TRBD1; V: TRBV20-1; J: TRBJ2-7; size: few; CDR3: CSARSGQPGSYEQYF; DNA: TGCAGTGCTAGATCGGGACAGCCGGGTTCCTACGAGCAGTACTTC
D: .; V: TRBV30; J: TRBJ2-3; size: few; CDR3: CAWVLGYSTDTQYF; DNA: TGTGCCTGGGTCCTAGGCTATAGCACAGATACGCAGTATTTT
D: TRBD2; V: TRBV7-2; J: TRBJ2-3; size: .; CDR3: CASSSQTSGFTDTQYF; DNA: TGTGCCAGCAGCTCACAGACTAGCGGCTTCACAGATACGCAGTATTTT
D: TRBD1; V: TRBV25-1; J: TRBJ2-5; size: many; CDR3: CASSETGTLAVTQYF; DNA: TGTGCCAGCAGTGAGACAGGGACCCTCGCGGTGACCCAGTACTTC
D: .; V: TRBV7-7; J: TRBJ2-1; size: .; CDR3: CASSAGQDLENEQFF; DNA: TGTGCCAGCAGCGCTGGACAAGACTTAGAAAATGAGCAGTTCTTC
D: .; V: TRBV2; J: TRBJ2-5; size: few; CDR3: CASSEWAEQETQYF; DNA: TGTGCCAGCAGTGAATGGGCAGAACAAGAGACCCAGTACTTC
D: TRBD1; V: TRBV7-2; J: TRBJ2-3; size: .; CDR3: CASSWGQGMGLDTQYF; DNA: TGTGCCAGCAGCTGGGGACAGGGGATGGGTCTGGATACGCAGTATTTT
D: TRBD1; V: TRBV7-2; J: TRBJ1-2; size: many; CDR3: CASSRTPGQGIDGYTF; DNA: TGTGCCAGCAGTCGAACCCCGGGACAGGGTATAGATGGCTACACCTTC
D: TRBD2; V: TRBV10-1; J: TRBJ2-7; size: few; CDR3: CASSDPAGEGSYEQYF; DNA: TGCGCCAGCAGTGATCCTGCGGGAGAGGGATCCTACGAGCAGTACTTC
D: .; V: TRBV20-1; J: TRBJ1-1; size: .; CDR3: CSALGGVVAAFF; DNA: TGCAGTGCTCTGGGAGGGGTGGTGGCCGCTTTCTTT
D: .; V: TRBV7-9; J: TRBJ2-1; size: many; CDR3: CASSLLWDGTEFF; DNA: TGTGCCAGCAGCTTACTTTGGGATGGGACGGAGTTCTTC
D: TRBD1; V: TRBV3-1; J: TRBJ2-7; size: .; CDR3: CASSHRTGEGEQYF; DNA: TGTGCCAGCAGCCATCGGACAGGGGAGGGCGAGCAGTACTTC
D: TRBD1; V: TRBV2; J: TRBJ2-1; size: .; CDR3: CASKYRGSNEQFF; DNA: TGTGCCAGTAAATACAGGGGGTCCAATGAGCAGTTCTTC
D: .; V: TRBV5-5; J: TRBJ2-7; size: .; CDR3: CASSLEVGGSYEQYF; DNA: TGTGCCAGCAGCTTGGAGGTGGGAGGTTCCTACGAGCAGTACTTC
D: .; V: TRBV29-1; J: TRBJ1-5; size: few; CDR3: CSVVPSTALNQPQHF; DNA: TGCAGCGTTGTTCCGTCGACAGCCCTAAATCAGCCCCAGCATTTT
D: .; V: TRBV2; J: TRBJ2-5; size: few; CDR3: CASSEFRETQYF; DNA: TGTGCCAGCAGTGAATTTCGGGAGACCCAGTACTTC
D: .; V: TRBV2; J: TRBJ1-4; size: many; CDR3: CASTPQVKLFF; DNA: TGTGCCAGCACACCCCAGGTGAAACTGTTTTTT
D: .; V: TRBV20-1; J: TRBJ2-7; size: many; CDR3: CSAMTANYEQYF; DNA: TGCAGTGCTATGACAGCAAACTACGAGCAGTACTTC
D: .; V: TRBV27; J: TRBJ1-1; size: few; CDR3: CASSVERTGAEAFF; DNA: TGTGCCAGCAGTGTCGAGAGAACTGGGGCTGAAGCTTTCTTT